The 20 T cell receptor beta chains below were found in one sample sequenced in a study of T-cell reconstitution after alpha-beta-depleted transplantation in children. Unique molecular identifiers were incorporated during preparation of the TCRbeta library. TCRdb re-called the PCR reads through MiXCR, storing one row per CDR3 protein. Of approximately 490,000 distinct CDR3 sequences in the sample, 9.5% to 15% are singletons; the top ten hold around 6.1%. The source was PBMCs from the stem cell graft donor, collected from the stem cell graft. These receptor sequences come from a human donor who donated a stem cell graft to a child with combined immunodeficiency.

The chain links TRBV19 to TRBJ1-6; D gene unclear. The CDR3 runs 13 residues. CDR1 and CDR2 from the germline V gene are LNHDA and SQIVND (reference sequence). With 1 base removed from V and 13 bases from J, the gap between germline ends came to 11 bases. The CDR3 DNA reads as TGTGCCAGTAGTATAGCTGTGGGATCGCCCCTCCACTTT. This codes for CASSIAVGSPLHF.

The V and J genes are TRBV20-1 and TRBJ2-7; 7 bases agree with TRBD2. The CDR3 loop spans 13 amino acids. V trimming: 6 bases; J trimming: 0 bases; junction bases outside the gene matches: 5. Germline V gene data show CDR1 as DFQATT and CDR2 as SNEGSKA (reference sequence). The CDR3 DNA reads TGCAGTGCACTGACTAGCAGCTCCTACGAGCAGTACTTC. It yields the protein CSALTSSSYEQYF.

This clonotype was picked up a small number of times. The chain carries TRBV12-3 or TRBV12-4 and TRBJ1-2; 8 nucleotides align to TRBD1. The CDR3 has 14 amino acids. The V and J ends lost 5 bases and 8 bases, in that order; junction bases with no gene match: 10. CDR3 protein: CASSPQGARGGYTF. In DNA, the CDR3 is TGTGCCAGCAGTCCCCAGGGGGCGCGGGGAGGCTACACCTTC.

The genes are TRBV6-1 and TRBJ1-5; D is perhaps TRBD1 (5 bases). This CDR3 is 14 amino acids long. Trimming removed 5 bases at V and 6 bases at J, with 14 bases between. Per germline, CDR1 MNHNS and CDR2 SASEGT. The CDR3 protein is CASSPSGSGQPQHF. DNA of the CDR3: TGTGCCAGCAGTCCTTCAGGGTCAGGTCAGCCCCAGCATTTT.

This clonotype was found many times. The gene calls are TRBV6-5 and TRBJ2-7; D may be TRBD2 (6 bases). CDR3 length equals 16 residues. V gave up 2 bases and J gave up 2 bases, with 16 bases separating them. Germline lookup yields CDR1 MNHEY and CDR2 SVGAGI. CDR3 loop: CASSYSGQLLAYEQYF. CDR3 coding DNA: TGTGCCAGCAGTTACAGCGGGCAGCTCCTTGCCTACGAGCAGTACTTC.

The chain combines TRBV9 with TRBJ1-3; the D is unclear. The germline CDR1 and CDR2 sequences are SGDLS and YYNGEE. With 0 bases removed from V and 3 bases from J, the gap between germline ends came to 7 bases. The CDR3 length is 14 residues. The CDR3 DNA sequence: TGTGCCAGCAGCGTAGGAGTAATTGGAAACACCATATATTTT. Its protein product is CASSVGVIGNTIYF.

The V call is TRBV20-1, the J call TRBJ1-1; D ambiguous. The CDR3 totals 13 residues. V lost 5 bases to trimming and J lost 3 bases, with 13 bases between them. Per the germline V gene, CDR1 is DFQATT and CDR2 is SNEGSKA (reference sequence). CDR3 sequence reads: CSAGAIIYTEAFF. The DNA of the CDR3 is TGCAGTGCTGGCGCAATCATCTACACTGAAGCTTTCTTT.

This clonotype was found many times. The CDR3 sequence is CASSRTDTGELFF. The DNA of the CDR3 is TGTGCCAGCAGCCGTACTGACACCGGGGAGCTGTTTTTT. This chain links TRBV9 with TRBJ2-2; D unresolved. The germline V gene encodes CDR1 SGDLS and CDR2 YYNGEE. The CDR3 consists of 13 residues. The V and J ends lost 4 bases and 3 bases respectively, with 7 bases between them.

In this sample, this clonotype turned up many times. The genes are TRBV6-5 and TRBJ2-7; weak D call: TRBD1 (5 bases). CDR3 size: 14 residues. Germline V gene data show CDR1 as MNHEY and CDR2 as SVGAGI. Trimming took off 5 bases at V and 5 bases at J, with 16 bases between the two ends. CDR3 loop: CASSPLQGQNEQYF. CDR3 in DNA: TGTGCCAGCAGTCCCCTTCAGGGCCAGAACGAGCAGTACTTC.

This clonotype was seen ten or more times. DNA for the CDR3: TGCAGTGCTAGGGGCAGTCGGATGGGTCAAGAGACCCAGTACTTC. Translation gives CSARGSRMGQETQYF. This chain connects TRBV20-1 to TRBJ2-5; D ambiguous. The germline V and J ends were trimmed by 3 bases and 2 bases, with 16 bases remaining between them. CDR3 length equals 15 residues. CDR1 and CDR2 (germline): DFQATT, SNEGSKA (reference sequence).

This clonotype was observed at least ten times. CDR3 loop: CATSRGSNQPQHF. The CDR3, as DNA: TGTGCCACCAGTCGGGGAAGCAATCAGCCCCAGCATTTT. The chain couples TRBV24-1 to TRBJ1-5; D ambiguous. The CDR3 totals 13 residues. Trimming stripped 6 bases from V and 1 base from J, with 6 bases between. Looked up from germline, CDR1 is KGHDR and CDR2 is SFDVKD.

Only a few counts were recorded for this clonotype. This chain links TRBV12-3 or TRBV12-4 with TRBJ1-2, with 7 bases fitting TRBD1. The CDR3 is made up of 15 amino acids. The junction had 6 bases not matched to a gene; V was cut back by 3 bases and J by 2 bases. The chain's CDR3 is CASSFGPGGNYGYTF. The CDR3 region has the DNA TGTGCCAGCAGTTTTGGTCCAGGGGGGAACTATGGCTACACCTTC.

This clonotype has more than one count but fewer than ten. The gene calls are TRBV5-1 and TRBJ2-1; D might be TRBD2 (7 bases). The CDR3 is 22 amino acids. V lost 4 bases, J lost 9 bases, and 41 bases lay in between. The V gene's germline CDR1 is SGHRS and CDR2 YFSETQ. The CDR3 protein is CASSIGGSSDTGGGRGGFEQFF. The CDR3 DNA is TGCGCCAGCAGCATCGGGGGCTCTTCCGACACGGGGGGTGGTCGCGGAGGATTTGAGCAGTTCTTC.

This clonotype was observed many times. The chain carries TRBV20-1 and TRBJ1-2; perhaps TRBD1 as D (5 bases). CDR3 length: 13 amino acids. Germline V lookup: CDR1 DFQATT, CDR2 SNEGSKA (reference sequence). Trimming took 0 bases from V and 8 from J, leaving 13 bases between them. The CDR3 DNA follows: TGCAGTGCTAGAGATTCTAGGGGCTGGGGCTACACCTTC. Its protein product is CSARDSRGWGYTF.

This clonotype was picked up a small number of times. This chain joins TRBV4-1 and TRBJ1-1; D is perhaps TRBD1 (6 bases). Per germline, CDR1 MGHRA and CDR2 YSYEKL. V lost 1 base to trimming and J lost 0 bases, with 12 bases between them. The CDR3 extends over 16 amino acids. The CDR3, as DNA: TGCGCCAGCAGCCAAGTGGGGGCGGGAATGAACACTGAAGCTTTCTTT. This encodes CASSQVGAGMNTEAFF.

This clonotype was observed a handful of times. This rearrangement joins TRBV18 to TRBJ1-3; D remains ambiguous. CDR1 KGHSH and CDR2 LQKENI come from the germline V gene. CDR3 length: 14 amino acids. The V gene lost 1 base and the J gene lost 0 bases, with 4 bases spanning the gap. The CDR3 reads CASSPLNSGNTIYF. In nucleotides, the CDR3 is TGTGCCAGCTCACCACTCAACTCTGGAAACACCATATATTTT.

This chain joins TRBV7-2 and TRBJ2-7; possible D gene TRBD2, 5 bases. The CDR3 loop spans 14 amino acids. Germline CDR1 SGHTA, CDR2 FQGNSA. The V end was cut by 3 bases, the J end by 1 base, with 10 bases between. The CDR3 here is CASSFAEGSYEQYF. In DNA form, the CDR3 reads TGTGCCAGCAGCTTTGCTGAGGGTTCCTACGAGCAGTACTTC.

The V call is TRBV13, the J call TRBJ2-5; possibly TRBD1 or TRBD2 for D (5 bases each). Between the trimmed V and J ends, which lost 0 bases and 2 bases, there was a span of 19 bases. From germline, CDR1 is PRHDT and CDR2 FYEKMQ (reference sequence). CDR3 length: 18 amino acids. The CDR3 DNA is TGTGCCAGCAGCTTAGGCCGGTTTAAGAGGGGATATCAAGAGACCCAGTACTTC. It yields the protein CASSLGRFKRGYQETQYF. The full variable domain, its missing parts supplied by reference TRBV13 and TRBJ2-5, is AAGVIQSPRHLIKEKRETATLKCYPIPRHDTVYWYQQGPGQDPQFLISFYEKMQSDKGSIPDRFSAQQFSDYHSELNMSSLELGDSALYFCASSLGRFKRGYQETQYFGPGTRLLVL.

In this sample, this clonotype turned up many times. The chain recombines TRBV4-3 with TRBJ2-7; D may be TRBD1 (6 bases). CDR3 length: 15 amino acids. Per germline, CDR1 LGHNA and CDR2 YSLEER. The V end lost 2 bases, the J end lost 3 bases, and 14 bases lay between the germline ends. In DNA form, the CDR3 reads TGCGCCAGCAGCCAACGTGAAACAGGGCGCTACGAGCAGTACTTC. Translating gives CASSQRETGRYEQYF.

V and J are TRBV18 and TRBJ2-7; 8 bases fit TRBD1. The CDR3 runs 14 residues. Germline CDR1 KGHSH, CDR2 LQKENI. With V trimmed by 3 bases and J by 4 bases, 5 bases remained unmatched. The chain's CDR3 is CASSPRTGYYEQYF. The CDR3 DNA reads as TGTGCCAGCTCACCGAGGACAGGGTATTACGAGCAGTACTTC.